The 8 T cell receptor beta chains listed next were all sequenced from one sample in a study of blood T cell repertoires in COVID-19 (dated by TCRdb to 2020 to 2021). Receptor libraries were prepared by the immunoSEQ multiplex PCR assay. The table was pulled from immuneACCESS by TCRdb, which kept in-frame rearrangements only. Such tables lose some clones; where checked, under half of the loss comes from unresolved V genes, and the rest has no known cause. This sample lists some 170,000 clones; about 88% were detected once. In total, the top ten clones hold approximately 18% of the sample. Specimen: peripheral blood. Receptor source: a woman older than 75 with acute or convalescent COVID-19.

This clone has only one observation. The chain combines TRBV7-3 with TRBJ2-1; tentatively, D is TRBD1 (8 bases). The CDR3 is made up of 15 amino acids. Germline values: CDR1 SGHTA, CDR2 FQGTGA. V lost 3 bases to trimming and J lost 8 bases, with 17 bases between them. Here the CDR3 reads CASSLGLQGGYEQFF. The DNA for the CDR3 is TGTGCCAGCAGCTTGGGACTACAGGGGGGGTATGAGCAGTTCTTC.

This chain connects TRBV7-2 to TRBJ2-1, with 16 bases identical to TRBD2. The germline V gene has CDR1 SGHTA and CDR2 FQGNSA. J gave up 7 bases and V 3 bases, and 0 bases lay outside the gene matches. CDR3 length: 15 residues. The CDR3 region is CASSLGLAGGNEQFF. CDR3 nucleotides: TGTGCCAGCAGCTTGGGACTAGCGGGAGGGAATGAGCAGTTCTTC.

In this sample, this clone turned up once. The rearrangement joins TRBV11-2 to TRBJ2-7; 8 bases map to TRBD1. CDR3 length equals 17 residues. Looked up from germline, CDR1 is SGHAT and CDR2 is FQNNGV. Losses at the gene ends were 5 bases for V and 2 bases for J; bases not matched to a gene: 14. As DNA, the CDR3 is TGTGCCAGCAGCACCTTTCCCAGGGGGCGTCCTCCCTACGAGCAGTACTTC. Protein product: CASSTFPRGRPPYEQYF.

V usage is TRBV7-8 and J usage is TRBJ1-4; D not certain. Trimming pared 1 base from V and 4 bases from J, leaving 13 bases between. The CDR3 has 16 residues. Germline-derived CDR1 and CDR2 are SGHVS and FQNEAQ. The CDR3 spells CASSLVSRYHNEKLFF. Here the CDR3 DNA reads TGTGCCAGCAGCTTAGTAAGCAGGTACCATAATGAAAAACTGTTTTTT.

The chain carries TRBV3-1 (or the pseudogene TRBV3-2) and TRBJ2-3; maybe TRBD2 (6 bases). The CDR3 has 15 amino acids. V lost 4 bases to trimming and J lost 2 bases, with 13 bases between them. In germline, CDR1 is LGHDT, CDR2 YNNKEL (reference sequence). CDR3 sequence reads: CASSPSGGYTDTQYF. DNA for the CDR3: TGTGCCAGCAGCCCCTCCGGGGGTTACACAGATACGCAGTATTTT.

The sample holds one count of this clone. The CDR3 protein is CATSGTLRGGEKLFF. The CDR3 DNA sequence: TGTGCCACCAGTGGTACTCTCCGGGGGGGTGAAAAACTGTTTTTT. This chain connects TRBV24-1 to TRBJ1-4; D possibly corresponds to TRBD1 (5 bases). The CDR3 has 15 residues. Trimming pared 5 bases from V and 7 bases from J, leaving 16 bases between. The germline gives CDR1 KGHDR, CDR2 SFDVKD.

V gene TRBV2 combines with J gene TRBJ2-7; TRBD1 agrees at 7 bases. The CDR3 is made up of 13 amino acids. From germline, CDR1 is SNHLY and CDR2 FYNNEI. V was clipped by 6 bases and J by 2 bases; unmatched bases: 4. The CDR3 DNA follows: TGTGCCAGCAGCGGGACAGTTACCTACGAGCAGTACTTC. This gives the protein CASSGTVTYEQYF.

The chain links TRBV18 to TRBJ1-5; tentative D call: TRBD1 (5 bases). CDR3 length: 14 residues. Between the trimmed V and J ends, which lost 3 bases and 6 bases, there was a span of 12 bases. From germline, CDR1 is KGHSH and CDR2 LQKENI. The CDR3 is CASSPPGGGQPQHF. As DNA, the CDR3 is TGTGCCAGCTCACCCCCCGGGGGAGGTCAGCCCCAGCATTTT. Full variable domain (outside the CDR3, taken from reference TRBV18 and TRBJ1-5): NAGVMQNPRHLVRRRGQEARLRCSPMKGHSHVYWYRQLPEEGLKFMVYLQKENIIDESGMPKERFSAEFPKEGPSILRIQQVVRGDSAAYFCASSPPGGGQPQHFGDGTRLSIL.